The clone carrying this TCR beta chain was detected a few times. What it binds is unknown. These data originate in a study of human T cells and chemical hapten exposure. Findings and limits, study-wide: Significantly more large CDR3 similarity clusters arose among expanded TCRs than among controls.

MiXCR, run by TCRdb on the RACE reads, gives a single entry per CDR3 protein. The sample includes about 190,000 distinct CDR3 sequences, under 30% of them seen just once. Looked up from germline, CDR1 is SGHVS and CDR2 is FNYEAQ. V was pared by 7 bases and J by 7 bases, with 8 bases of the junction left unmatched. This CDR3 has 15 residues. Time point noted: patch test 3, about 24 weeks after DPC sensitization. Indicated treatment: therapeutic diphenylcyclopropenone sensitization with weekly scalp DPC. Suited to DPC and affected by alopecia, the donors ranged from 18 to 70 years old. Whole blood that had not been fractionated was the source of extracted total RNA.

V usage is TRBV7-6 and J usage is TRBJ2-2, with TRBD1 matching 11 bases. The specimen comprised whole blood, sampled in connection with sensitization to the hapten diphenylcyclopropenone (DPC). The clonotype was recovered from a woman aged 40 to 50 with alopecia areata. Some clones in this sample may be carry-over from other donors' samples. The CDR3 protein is CASIPGQGVIGELFF. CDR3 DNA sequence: TGTGCCAGCATCCCGGGACAGGGGGTTATCGGGGAGCTGTTTTTT.